This T cell receptor beta chain emerged from a study of shared clonotypes between healthy human individuals. Trimming removed 5 bases at V and 2 bases at J, with 15 bases between. The CDR3 runs to 15 residues. Germline loops: CDR1 SGHTA, CDR2 FQGTGA. Selected positively for CCR7 and CD45RO-negative, naive CD8 cells excluded terminally differentiated effector memory CD45RA+ cells. Sorted-subset replicate PCRs used 200 to 250 ng DNA, approximately 27,000 T cell genomes. Profiling relied on immunoSEQ multiplex PCR, and the TCRdb table lists in-frame clones only, not all of them. The table includes about 1,800,000 clones, about 95% detected once.

Source material: naive CD8+ T cells sorted from blood. The receptor was isolated from a man between 18 and 29 years old in good health. The V and J genes are TRBV7-3 and TRBJ1-1; no definite D call. CDR3: CASSVDHTVNTEAFF. Here the CDR3 DNA reads TGTGCCAGCAGCGTCGACCACACGGTTAACACTGAAGCTTTCTTT.